This TCR beta chain appears in the sequencing data of a study of blood T cell repertoires in COVID-19. Across the whole study: Cohort 3 recovery required two negative PCRs, clearance, or symptom resolution.

Original handling: Researchers report that nucleated cell counts were estimated from reference gene primer amplification. Assay used: immunoSEQ multiplex PCR; TCRdb lists only in-frame clones, some missing. D and trimming were read from the DNA, whereas the V and J calls and clone size are those reported in that table. This table has roughly 150,000 clones, roughly 78% appearing once. Clinical histories supplied by participants themselves formed the basis of cohort assignment. The V and J ends lost 5 bases and 4 bases, in that order; junction bases with no gene match: 8. CDR3 length: 15 residues. Germline V lookup: CDR1 MDHEN, CDR2 SYDVKM. This clone was counted only a few times.

This clonotype was sampled from a woman aged 70-85 years in a cohort exposed to, infected with or recovered from COVID-19 (not recorded which). Sequenced material: PBMCs or T cells enriched from blood (not recorded which). The rearrangement uses TRBV28 and TRBJ1-2; 9 bases are a match to TRBD1. CDR3 amino acids: CASSPGQGGGYGYTF. For the CDR3, the DNA is TGTGCCAGCAGTCCGGGACAGGGAGGAGGCTATGGCTACACCTTC.